The 8 T cell receptor beta chains listed next were all sequenced from one sample in a study of blood T cell repertoires in COVID-19. Method: immunoSEQ multiplex PCR; TCRdb's copy keeps in-frame clones and lacks some. The data hold 45,000 to 55,000 clones, with less than 95% observed a single time. The source material was peripheral blood. The receptors derive from a human donor in a cohort sampled during active COVID-19.

The rearrangement joins TRBV4-2 to TRBJ1-2, with D possibly TRBD1 on 5 matching bases. Between the trimmed V and J ends, which lost 0 bases and 4 bases, there was a span of 12 bases. Germline-derived CDR1 and CDR2 are LGHNA and YNFKEQ. This CDR3 comprises 15 residues. CDR3 residues: CASSQDRGLGYGYTF. The CDR3 DNA follows: TGTGCCAGCAGCCAAGACCGGGGACTGGGCTATGGCTACACCTTC.

This rearrangement joins TRBV10-1 to TRBJ2-1; 9 positions agree with TRBD2. The trim removed 4 bases at V and 7 bases at J, leaving 8 bases unmatched. Looked up from germline, CDR1 is WNHNN and CDR2 is SYGVQD (reference sequence). The CDR3 is 15 amino acids. The CDR3, as DNA: TGCGCCAGCAGTGCATTGGCGGGAGGGCCAAATGAGCAGTTCTTC. It specifies CASSALAGGPNEQFF.

The V gene is TRBV11-1, the J gene TRBJ2-3; D may be TRBD2 (5 bases). The CDR3 length is 13 residues. Trimming took off 9 bases at V and 1 base at J, with 11 bases between the two ends. From germline, CDR1 is SGHAT and CDR2 FQDESV (reference sequence). CDR3 protein: CASTKRGTDTQYF. The DNA for the CDR3 is TGTGCCAGTACGAAGAGGGGCACAGATACGCAGTATTTT.

The chain has TRBV6-5 and TRBJ1-1; the match to TRBD1 covers 9 bases. Germline trimming cut 5 bases from V and 4 bases from J; bases unmatched to any gene: 2. Germline CDR1 reads MNHEY; CDR2 reads SVGAGI. The length of the CDR3 is 13 residues. The CDR3 DNA is TGTGCCAGCAGTACACAGGGGGCCACTGAAGCTTTCTTT. This gives the protein CASSTQGATEAFF.

The DNA of the CDR3 is TGTGCCAGCAGTGACAGGGCAGGAGCTGGAAACACCATATATTTT. Amino acid sequence: CASSDRAGAGNTIYF. The chain employs TRBV2 and TRBJ1-3; perhaps TRBD1 as D (5 bases). Trimming removed 3 bases at V and 2 bases at J, with 11 bases between. The CDR3 runs 15 residues. The germline V gene encodes CDR1 SNHLY and CDR2 FYNNEI.

CDR3 protein: CATREENTGELFF. CDR3 DNA sequence: TGTGCCACCAGGGAGGAGAACACCGGGGAGCTGTTTTTT. This sequence joins TRBV24-1 and TRBJ2-2; the D gene is possibly TRBD2 (5 bases). V was cut by 7 bases and J by 1 base, with 6 bases left in between. Germline CDR1 reads KGHDR; CDR2 reads SFDVKD. CDR3 length: 13 residues.

The chain couples TRBV3-1 (or the pseudogene TRBV3-2) to TRBJ2-7; TRBD1 might be the D (6 bases). Looked up from germline, CDR1 is LGHDT and CDR2 is YNNKEL (reference sequence). This CDR3 contains 14 residues. V was pared by 1 base and J by 2 bases, with 9 bases between. The CDR3, as DNA: TGTGCCAGCAGCCAAGGAGAGGGGGCCTACGAGCAGTACTTC. Encoded protein: CASSQGEGAYEQYF.

This clone was seen a few times. The J gene is TRBJ2-7, the V gene TRBV4-1, with D perhaps matching TRBD2 (6 bases). V shed 5 bases and J shed 5 bases, with 10 bases lying between them. Germline CDR1 MGHRA, CDR2 YSYEKL. The CDR3 runs to 12 residues. This CDR3 reads CASSAIADEQYF. The CDR3 bases are TGCGCCAGCAGCGCGATAGCGGACGAGCAGTACTTC.